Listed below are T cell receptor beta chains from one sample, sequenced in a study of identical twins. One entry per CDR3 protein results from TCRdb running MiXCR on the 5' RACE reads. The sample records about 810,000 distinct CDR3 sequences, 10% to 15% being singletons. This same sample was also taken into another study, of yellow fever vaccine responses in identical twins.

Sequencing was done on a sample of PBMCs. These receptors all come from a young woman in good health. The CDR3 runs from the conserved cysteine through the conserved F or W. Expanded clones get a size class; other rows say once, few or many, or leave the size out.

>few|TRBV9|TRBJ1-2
CASSSAGQNYGYTF
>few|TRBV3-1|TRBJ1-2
CASSQDVRVLRYGYTF
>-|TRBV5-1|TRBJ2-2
CASSLQPTGGGTGELFF
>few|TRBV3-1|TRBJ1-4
CASTPGRENEKLFF
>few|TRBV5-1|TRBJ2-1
CASSLRLAGGLYNEQFF
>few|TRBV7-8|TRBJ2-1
CASSTLGGLSSYNEQFF
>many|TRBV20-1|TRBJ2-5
CSAIAGVPQETQYF
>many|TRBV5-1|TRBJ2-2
CASSLLAGGTGELFF
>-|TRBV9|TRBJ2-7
CASSAGQGGYEQYF
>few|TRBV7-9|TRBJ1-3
CASSLVSTNSGNTIYF
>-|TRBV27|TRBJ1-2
CASSSAGRGPTNYGYTF
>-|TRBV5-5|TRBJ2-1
CASSGELVGVIYNEQFF
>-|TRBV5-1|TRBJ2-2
CASRGFPNTGELFF